A single T cell receptor beta chain is shown here with its context. There is no known antigen for this receptor. As encoded in the germline V gene (reference sequence), CDR1 is MNHNY while CDR2 is SVGAGI. V is shortened by 4 bases, J by 5 bases, and the region joining them spans 5 bases. The CDR3 numbers 11 residues from cysteine through phenylalanine. This entry keeps only the CDR3 DNA: 33 bases, framed from base 1. The cohort comprised hundreds of healthy bone marrow donors. At the time of sampling, every cohort member was nominally healthy, though immune exposures that went unrecorded were likely present. The donor was CMV seronegative and belonged to the group of 350 or so seronegative cohort members. Every donor gave a peripheral blood sample, and the peripheral blood mononuclear cells from that sample were used for TCR beta sequencing. The Qiagen DNeasy Blood Extraction Kit was used to extract genomic DNA from the blood cell samples.

The sample belongs to a study of cytomegalovirus exposure and HLA in healthy donors (dated by TCRdb to the late 2010s). For the study in its entirety: In an earlier analysis of some 550 of the donors, 276 Gb of sequence data and 90 million to 130 million unique TCR beta sequences from about 180 million T cells were reported. Donor age, sex, ethnicity and CMV serostatus were compiled alongside the repertoire data. The T cell repertoires of 666 subjects were profiled by immunosequencing and related to cytomegalovirus serostatus. HLA typing covered class I and class II loci at four-digit resolution. An early release covering around 630 HLA-typed donors comprised roughly 300 gigabases of sequencing data and some 79 million unique TCR sequences. Every discovery cohort repertoire had been produced on one sequencing platform. A handful of DR-DQ haplotypes were handled as single units for association and clustering because linkage in the cohort was strong. The aim of the study was to test whether cataloging public T cell receptors could identify signatures of past pathogen exposure. Typing coverage differed by locus: A, B, C, DRB1 and DQB1 were typed in roughly 620-630 donors, DQA1 in 500 to 550, DPA1 in around 610, and DPB1 in 472. Along with the approximately 670-subject first cohort, a separate validation cohort of 120 different subjects was used. High-throughput TCR immunosequencing, statistical association of individual TCRs with disease status, and machine learning were combined to predict cytomegalovirus infection status. Among the roughly 400 genotyped donors, approximately 81% belonged to the genetic ancestry cluster associated with self-reported Caucasian donors. A later analysis re-analyzed previously published TCR beta repertoires from several hundred donors and added high-resolution HLA genotyping to study TCR occurrence patterns. In a later genetic analysis, genome-wide SNP genotypes for about three fifths of the roughly 670 donors were used, and that subset was treated as a discovery cohort. The later analysis used no new phenotypic data to find candidate immune exposures, relying instead on TCR beta sequences and their occurrence across donors. An earlier analysis of fewer than 700 of the donors applied high-throughput TCR beta sequencing to assess whether each TCR beta V gene segment acted as functional or pseudogenic. Across some 400 genotyped donors of the cohort, an average of approximately 200,000 unique TCR beta nucleotide sequences per donor were sequenced, and 15% to 20% of those sequences were non-productive. Summary of the overall study and its limitations: A later analysis found that HLA-associated TCR beta chains were more clonally expanded and had lower generation probabilities than equally common non-associated chains. Broadly in line with IMGT annotations, most TCR beta V segments showed up in productive rearrangements about 87% or about 30% of the time in an earlier analysis of 587 of the donors. The authors suggested that the approach could potentially be extended to other disease states and immunological phenotypes. Presence/absence analyses assumed roughly uniform sequencing depth across donors, an assumption that may not hold. The sequencing pipeline was judged likely to have produced a cluster of highly shared sequence variants as a technical artifact. While some public TCRs were present in many individuals, most TCR sequences turned up only very rarely across donors. A later genetic analysis reported fewer N-insertions in productive TCRs among donors in an Asian-associated ancestry cluster than the roughly 690-donor mean. According to a later analysis, most CMV-associated TCR beta chains appeared to be HLA-restricted, and the HLA associations seemed to be driven largely by CMV exposure. Some IMGT-functional V segments, including TRBV6-2 and TRBV6-3, could not be told apart with the 87-base-pair reads, so those segments were excluded. In a later analysis, several top co-occurrence clusters were reported to appear linked to parvovirus B19, influenza, CMV and Epstein-Barr virus. A total of around 150 TCR beta chains were listed by the study as associated with cytomegalovirus. Because counts were too low, some 17 rarely observed V segments, including chromosome 9 orphons, were left out of the earlier analysis of approximately 580 of the donors. A few of the identified cytomegalovirus-associated TCR beta chains were confirmed in vitro to be specific for cytomegalovirus antigens. In a later genetic analysis, a missense DCLRE1C variant was associated with V-gene and J-gene trimming of TCR beta chains, and the association was replicated in an independent cohort. CMV serostatus was the only immune exposure information available for the cohort. Only TCR beta chains were sequenced in this cohort, and the absence of alpha or paired-chain data limited detectable features. Correlated functional status among segregating V segments might be attributable to linkage disequilibrium, but an unknown experimental factor could not be ruled out. A later analysis found that TCR association rates varied across HLA loci, with DRB1 alleles showing the most associated TCRs and HLA-C alleles the fewest. When HLA alleles, especially DR and DQ, strongly co-occurred, attributing TCR associations to individual alleles was difficult. A further reported finding was that TCR beta sequences accurately predicted the HLA-A and HLA-B alleles for most subjects in the first cohort. At a false discovery rate of 0.05, a later analysis linked roughly 17,000 TCR beta sequences to specific HLA alleles. The classifier was reported to diagnose cytomegalovirus status with high specificity and sensitivity in both the original cohort and the validation cohort. HLA typing was unavailable for some donors at each locus, so association tests used only the typed subset.

Libraries were constructed by the immunoSEQ multiplex PCR assay. For the multiplex PCR, a mixture combining 60 forward primers for TCR Vbeta segments and 13 reverse primers for TCR Jbeta segments was used. The CDR3 region of rearranged TCR beta genes was amplified from genomic DNA with a multiplex PCR assay. The Illumina HiSeq System was used to sequence the amplified TCR beta libraries as 87-base-pair reads. Turning to the authors' computational methods: A later analysis tallied tens of millions of unique TCR beta chains across the 666 repertoires, and about 10 million of those chains were shared by two or more donors. Raw reads were error-corrected and collapsed into unique sequences by a nearest-neighbor algorithm in which closely related sequences were merged to remove PCR and sequencing errors. Alignment of CDR3 sequences to IMGT reference sequences was used to assign V, D and J gene segments. For a sequence to be retained, a match of at least six nucleotides was required to both a V gene segment and a J gene segment. A rearrangement counted as productive if the CDR3 had no stop codons and remained in frame with V and J, and every other rearrangement counted as non-productive. Following IMGT convention, CDR3 was defined as the stretch from the second conserved V-encoded cysteine up to the conserved J-encoded phenylalanine. In an earlier analysis of 550 to 650 of the donors, sequences lacking an unambiguous match to a single V gene segment were excluded. An earlier analysis of fewer than 750 of the donors classified V segments as functional when productive rearrangements were above 56.7% and as segregating when the standard deviation between donors was above 5%. To diagnose cytomegalovirus status from the catalog of TCR beta chain sequences, a statistical classification framework was built. In a later analysis, V and J genes were assigned by comparing TCR nucleotide sequences against IMGT/GENE-DB human TR gene sequences. Using the TCRdist pipeline, a later analysis assigned CDR3 sequences along with most-parsimonious VDJ recombination scenarios. In a later analysis, each TCR beta chain was defined by its CDR3 amino acid sequence together with its V-gene family, and reads without a unique V-gene family were excluded. As a way to deal with suspected cross-contamination and a sequencing artifact, a later analysis dropped over 550 nucleotide sequences that were highly shared and had low generation probability. In a later analysis, a clonal expansion index was calculated for each public chain from normalized within-repertoire ranks of inferred template counts. In a later analysis, generation probabilities were computed with a VDJ recombination model fitted to out-of-frame rearrangements, and the resulting probabilities were checked against IGoR. A later analysis scored TCR-TCR, TCR-HLA and TCR-CMV co-occurrence with hypergeometric tests, applying a repertoire-size bias correction to TCR pairs. A later analysis estimated false discovery rates by permuting HLA or CMV assignments 20 times. In a later analysis, co-occurring TCRs were grouped with DBSCAN, and TCRdist sequence similarity was added when clustering was performed within HLA-allele-positive subsets. For co-occurrence clustering, repertoires with fewer than 30,000 or more than 120,000 public chains were excluded, along with a handful of repertoires with anomalous nucleotide sharing. Sourced from immuneACCESS, this table was stored by TCRdb with only in-frame sequences that have V and J called. A share of the clones is absent; for the studies checked, an unresolved V gene accounts for under half, and the remainder has no known explanation. V and J calls and clone size follow that table, whereas D and trimming were derived from the DNA. The data table for this sample lists approximately 46,000 clones. 7% to 8.5% of the sample goes to the ten largest clones.

The chain is assembled from TRBV6-6 and TRBJ2-5, with the D gene uncertain. The sample consisted of PBMCs. This TCR came from a male donor in good health and CMV-seronegative. The DNA sequence is TGTGCCAGCAGTTCCGCGGAGACCCAGTACTTC. This translates into CASSSAETQYF.